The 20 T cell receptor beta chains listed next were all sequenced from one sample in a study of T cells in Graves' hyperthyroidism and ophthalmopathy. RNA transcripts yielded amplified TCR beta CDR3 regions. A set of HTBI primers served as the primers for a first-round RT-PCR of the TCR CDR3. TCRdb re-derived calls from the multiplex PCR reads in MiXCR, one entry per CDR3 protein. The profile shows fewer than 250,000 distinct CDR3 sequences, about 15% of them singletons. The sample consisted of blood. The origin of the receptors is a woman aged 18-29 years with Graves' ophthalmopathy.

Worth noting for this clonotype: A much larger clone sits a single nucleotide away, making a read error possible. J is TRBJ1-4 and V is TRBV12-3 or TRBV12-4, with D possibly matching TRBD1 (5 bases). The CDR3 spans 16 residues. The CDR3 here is CTSSLGSGARTEKLFF. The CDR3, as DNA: TGTACCAGCAGTTTAGGTAGCGGGGCGCGGACAGAAAAACTGTTTTTT.

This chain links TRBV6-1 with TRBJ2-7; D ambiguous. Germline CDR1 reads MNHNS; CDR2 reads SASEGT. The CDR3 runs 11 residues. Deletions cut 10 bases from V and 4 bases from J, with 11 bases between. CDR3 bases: TGTGCCAACGGGCCGAAATACGAGCAGTACTTC. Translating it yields CANGPKYEQYF.

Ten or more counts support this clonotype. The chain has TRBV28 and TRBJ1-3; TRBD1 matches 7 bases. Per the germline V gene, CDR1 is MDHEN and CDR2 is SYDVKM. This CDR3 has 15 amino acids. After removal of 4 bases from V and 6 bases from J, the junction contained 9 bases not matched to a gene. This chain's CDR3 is CASSSLTGRANTIYF. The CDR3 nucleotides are TGTGCCAGCAGTTCCCTGACAGGGAGGGCAAACACCATATATTTT.

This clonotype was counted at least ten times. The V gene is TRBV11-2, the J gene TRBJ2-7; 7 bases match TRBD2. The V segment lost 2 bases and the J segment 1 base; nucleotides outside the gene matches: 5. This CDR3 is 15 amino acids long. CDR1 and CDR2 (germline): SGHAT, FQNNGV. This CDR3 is CASSLWREWSYEQYF. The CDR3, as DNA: TGTGCCAGCAGCTTATGGCGGGAGTGGTCCTACGAGCAGTACTTC.

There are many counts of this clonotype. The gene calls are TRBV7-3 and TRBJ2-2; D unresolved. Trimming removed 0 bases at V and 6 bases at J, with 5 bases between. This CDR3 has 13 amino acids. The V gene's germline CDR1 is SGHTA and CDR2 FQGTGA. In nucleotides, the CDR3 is TGTGCCAGCAGCTTAACGGCCGCCGGGGAGCTGTTTTTT. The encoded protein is CASSLTAAGELFF. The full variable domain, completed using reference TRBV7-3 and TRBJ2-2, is GAGVSQTPSNKVTEKGKYVELRCDPISGHTALYWYRQSLGQGPEFLIYFQGTGAADDSGLPNDRFFAVRPEGSVSTLKIQRTERGDSAVYLCASSLTAAGELFFGEGSRLTVL.

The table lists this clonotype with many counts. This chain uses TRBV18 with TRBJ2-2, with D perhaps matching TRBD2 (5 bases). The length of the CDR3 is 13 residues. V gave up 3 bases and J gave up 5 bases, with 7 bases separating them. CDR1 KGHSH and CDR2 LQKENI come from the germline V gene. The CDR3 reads CASSPSGTGELFF. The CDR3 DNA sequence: TGTGCCAGCTCACCTTCGGGGACCGGGGAGCTGTTTTTT.

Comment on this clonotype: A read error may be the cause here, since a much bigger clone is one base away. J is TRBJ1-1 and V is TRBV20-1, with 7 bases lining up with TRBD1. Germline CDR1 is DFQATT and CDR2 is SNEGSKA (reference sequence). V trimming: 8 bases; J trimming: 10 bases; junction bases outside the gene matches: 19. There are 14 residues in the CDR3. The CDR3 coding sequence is TGCAGTCTACTCGTTGTAGGGGGCGCGATGACAGCTTTCTTT. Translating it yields CSLLVVGGAMTAFF.

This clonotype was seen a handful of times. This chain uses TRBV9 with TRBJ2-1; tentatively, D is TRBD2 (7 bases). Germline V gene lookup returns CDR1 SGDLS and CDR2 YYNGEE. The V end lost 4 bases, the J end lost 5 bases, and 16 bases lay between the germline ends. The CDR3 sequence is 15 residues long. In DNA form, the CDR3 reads TGTGCCAGCAGCTCAAGGGGGGGGGGAGACAATGAGCAGTTCTTC. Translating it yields CASSSRGGGDNEQFF. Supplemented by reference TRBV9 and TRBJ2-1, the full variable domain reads DSGVTQTPKHLITATGQRVTLRCSPRSGDLSVYWYQQSLDQGLQFLIQYYNGEERAKGNILERFSAQQFPDLHSELNLSSLELGDSALYFCASSSRGGGDNEQFFGPGTRLTVL.

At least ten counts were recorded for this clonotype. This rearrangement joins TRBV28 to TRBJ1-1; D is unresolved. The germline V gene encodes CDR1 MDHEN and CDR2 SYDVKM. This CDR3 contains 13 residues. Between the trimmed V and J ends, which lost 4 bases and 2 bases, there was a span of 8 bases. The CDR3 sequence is CASSSPFNTEAFF. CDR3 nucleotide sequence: TGTGCCAGCAGTTCTCCCTTTAACACTGAAGCTTTCTTT.

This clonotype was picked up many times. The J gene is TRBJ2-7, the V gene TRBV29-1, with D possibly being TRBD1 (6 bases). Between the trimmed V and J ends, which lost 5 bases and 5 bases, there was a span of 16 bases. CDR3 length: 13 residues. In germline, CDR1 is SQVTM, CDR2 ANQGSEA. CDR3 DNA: TGCAGCGTTATGGGACACCGGGCCAACGAGCAGTACTTC. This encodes CSVMGHRANEQYF.

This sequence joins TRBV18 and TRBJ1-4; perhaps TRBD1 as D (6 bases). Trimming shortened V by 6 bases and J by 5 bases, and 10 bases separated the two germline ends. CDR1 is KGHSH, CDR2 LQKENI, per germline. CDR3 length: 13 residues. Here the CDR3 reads CASSGTQNEKLFF. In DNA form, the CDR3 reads TGTGCCAGCTCGGGGACACAGAATGAAAAACTGTTTTTT.

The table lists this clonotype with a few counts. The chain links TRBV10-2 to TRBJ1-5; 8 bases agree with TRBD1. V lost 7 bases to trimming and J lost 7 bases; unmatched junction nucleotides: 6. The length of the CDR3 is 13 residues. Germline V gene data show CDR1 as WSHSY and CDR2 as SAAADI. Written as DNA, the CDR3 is TGCGCCAGCACTCAGGGGGCGGGACAGCCCCAGCATTTT. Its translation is CASTQGAGQPQHF.

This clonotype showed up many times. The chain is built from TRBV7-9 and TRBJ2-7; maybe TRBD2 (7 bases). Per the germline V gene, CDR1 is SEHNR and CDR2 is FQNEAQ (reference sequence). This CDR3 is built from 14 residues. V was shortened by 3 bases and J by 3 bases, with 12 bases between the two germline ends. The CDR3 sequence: CASSFREGGYEQYF. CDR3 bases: TGTGCCAGCAGCTTCAGGGAGGGGGGCTACGAGCAGTACTTC. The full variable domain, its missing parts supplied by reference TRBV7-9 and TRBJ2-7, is DTGVSQNPRHKITKRGQNVTFRCDPISEHNRLYWYRQTLGQGPEFLTYFQNEAQLEKSRLLSDRFSAERPKGSFSTLEIQRTEQGDSAMYLCASSFREGGYEQYFGPGTRLTVT.

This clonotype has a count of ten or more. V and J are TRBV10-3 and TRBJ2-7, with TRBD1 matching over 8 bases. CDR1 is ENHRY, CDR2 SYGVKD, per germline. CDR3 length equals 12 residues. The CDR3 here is CAIAGQGHEQYF. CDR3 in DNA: TGTGCGATCGCTGGACAGGGCCACGAGCAGTACTTC.

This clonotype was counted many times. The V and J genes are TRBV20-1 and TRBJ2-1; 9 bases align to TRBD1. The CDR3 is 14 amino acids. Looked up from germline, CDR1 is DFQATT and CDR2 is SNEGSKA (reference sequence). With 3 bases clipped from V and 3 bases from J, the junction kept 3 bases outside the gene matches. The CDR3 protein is CSASRDRVYNEQFF. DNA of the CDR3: TGCAGTGCTAGTAGGGACAGGGTCTACAATGAGCAGTTCTTC.

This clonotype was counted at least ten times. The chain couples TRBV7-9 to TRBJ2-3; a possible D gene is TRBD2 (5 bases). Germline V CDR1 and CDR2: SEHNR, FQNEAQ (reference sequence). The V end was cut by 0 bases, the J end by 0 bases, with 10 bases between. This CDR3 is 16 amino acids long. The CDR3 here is CASSLAYERSTDTQYF. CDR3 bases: TGTGCCAGCAGCTTAGCGTACGAGCGGAGCACAGATACGCAGTATTTT.

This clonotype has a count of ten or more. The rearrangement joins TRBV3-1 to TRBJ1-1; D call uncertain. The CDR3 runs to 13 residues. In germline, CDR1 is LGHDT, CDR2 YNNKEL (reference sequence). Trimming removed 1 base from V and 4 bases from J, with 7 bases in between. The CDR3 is CASSQGAGTEAFF. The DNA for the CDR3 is TGTGCCAGCAGCCAAGGGGCGGGCACTGAAGCTTTCTTT.

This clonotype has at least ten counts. Here the CDR3 reads CASSPGTGVYEQYF. For the CDR3, the DNA is TGCGCCAGCAGCCCCGGGACAGGGGTCTACGAGCAGTACTTC. The chain recombines TRBV5-1 with TRBJ2-7; TRBD1 matches at 10 bases. The junction had 4 bases not matched to a gene; V was cut back by 4 bases and J by 3 bases. The CDR3 sequence is 14 residues long. Per the germline V gene, CDR1 is SGHRS and CDR2 is YFSETQ.

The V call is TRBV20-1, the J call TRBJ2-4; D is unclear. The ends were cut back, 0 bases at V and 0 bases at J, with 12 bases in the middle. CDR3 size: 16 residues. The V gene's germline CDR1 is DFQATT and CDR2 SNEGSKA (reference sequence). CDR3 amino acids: CSARDRLTKAKNIQYF. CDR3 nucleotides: TGCAGTGCTAGAGATCGCCTCACCAAAGCCAAAAACATTCAGTACTTC.

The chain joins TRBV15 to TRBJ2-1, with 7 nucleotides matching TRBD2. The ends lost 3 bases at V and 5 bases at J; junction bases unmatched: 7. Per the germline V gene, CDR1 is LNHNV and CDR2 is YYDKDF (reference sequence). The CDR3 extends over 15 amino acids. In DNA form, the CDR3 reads TGTGCCACCAGCAGCCAGTCTGGGGGGGACAATGAGCAGTTCTTC. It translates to CATSSQSGGDNEQFF.